The clone carrying this TCR beta chain was seen more than once but under ten times. The CDR3 has 16 residues. Germline V gene data show CDR1 as SNHLY and CDR2 as FYNNEI. The V segment lost 6 bases and the J segment 3 bases; nucleotides outside the gene matches: 7. Two negative PCRs, clearance, or symptom resolution were required of recovered Cohort 3 donors. The method was immunoSEQ multiplex PCR; TCRdb's version includes in-frame clones alone and lacks a portion of them. The data contain a few hundred thousand clones, 88% of them singletons. This record belongs to a study of blood T cell repertoires in COVID-19.

The sequenced sample was PBMCs or T cells enriched from blood (not recorded which). The chain is built from TRBV2 and TRBJ2-3, with 12 bases fitting TRBD2. This clonotype was sampled from a woman aged 18 to 35 who had recovered from COVID-19. CDR3 in amino acids: CASSASLAGGTDTQYF. DNA of the CDR3: TGTGCCAGCAGCGCTTCACTAGCGGGGGGTACAGATACGCAGTATTTT. Full variable domain (rest looked up from reference TRBV2 and TRBJ2-3): EPEVTQTPSHQVTQMGQEVILRCVPISNHLYFYWYRQILGQKVEFLVSFYNNEISEKSEIFDDQFSVERPDGSNFTLKIRSTKLEDSAMYFCASSASLAGGTDTQYFGPGTRLTVL.